This T cell receptor (beta chain) was documented in a study of beta chain features in type 1 diabetes. Every isolated RNA sample was fully reverse transcribed, so sequencing captured expressed TCRB transcripts. Clones were read by immunoSEQ multiplex PCR, and TCRdb kept only the in-frame ones, dropping some. The data contain about 470,000 clones, about 30% of them singletons. It was one heparinised blood draw, averaging roughly 120 mL, that each donor gave. This clone showed up just a few times. The source of this sequence is a man aged 18 to 30 in good health. Material for sequencing was naive CD4+ T cells from blood.

DNA for the CDR3: TGTGCCAGCAGCAGGATGTACCAAGAGACCCAGTACTTC. It codes for CASSRMYQETQYF. The chain is built from TRBV6-1 and TRBJ2-5; D ambiguous. V gave up 6 bases and J gave up 0 bases, with 8 bases separating them. The V gene's germline CDR1 is MNHNS and CDR2 SASEGT. The CDR3 covers 13 residues.